This paragraph covers one T cell receptor (beta chain) sequence. Its antigen is unidentified. Random hexamers were used to reverse transcribe the RNA input (about 0.5 to 1 ug). A multiplex approach, immunoSEQ multiplex PCR, amplified TCR beta CDR3 across 54 Vbeta and 13 Jbeta. TCRdb passed the immunoSEQ multiplex PCR reads through MiXCR, listing each CDR3 protein once. The sample yields over 100,000 distinct CDR3 sequences, about 95% seen once. The germline CDR1 and CDR2 sequences are SGHRS and YFSETQ. After removal of 4 bases from V and 6 bases from J, the junction contained 9 bases not matched to a gene. The CDR3 runs to 15 residues. The entry originates in a study of CD8 T cells in Susac syndrome. Study-wide results and caveats: The authors acknowledged that their TCR sequencing and HLA analysis involved a relatively small number of individuals.

Sequencing of TCR beta was performed on blood CD8+ and CD4+ T cells. TEMRA cells underwent FACS enrichment and CD8+ and CD4+ T cells underwent negative isolation. Sequenced input: CD4+ T cells from PBMCs. This TCR was sampled from a human donor in good health. This chain joins TRBV5-1 and TRBJ2-3; 9 bases are a match to TRBD1. The CDR3 nucleotides are TGCGCCAGCAGCGAACAGCTACAGGGGGCGGATACGCAGTATTTT. As protein: CASSEQLQGADTQYF.